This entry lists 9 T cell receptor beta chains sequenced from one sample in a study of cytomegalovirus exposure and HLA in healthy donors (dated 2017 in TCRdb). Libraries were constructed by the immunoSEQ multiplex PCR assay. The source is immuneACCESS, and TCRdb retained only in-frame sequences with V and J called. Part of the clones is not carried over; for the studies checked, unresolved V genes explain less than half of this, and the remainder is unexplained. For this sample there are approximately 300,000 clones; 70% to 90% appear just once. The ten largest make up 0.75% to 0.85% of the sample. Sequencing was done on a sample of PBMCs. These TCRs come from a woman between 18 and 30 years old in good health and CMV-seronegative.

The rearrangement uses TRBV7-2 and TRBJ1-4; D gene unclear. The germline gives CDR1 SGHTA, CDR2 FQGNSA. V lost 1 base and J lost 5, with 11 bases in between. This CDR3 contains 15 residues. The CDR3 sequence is CASSLGFTRNEKLFF. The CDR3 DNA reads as TGTGCCAGCAGCTTAGGTTTCACTAGAAATGAAAAACTGTTTTTT.

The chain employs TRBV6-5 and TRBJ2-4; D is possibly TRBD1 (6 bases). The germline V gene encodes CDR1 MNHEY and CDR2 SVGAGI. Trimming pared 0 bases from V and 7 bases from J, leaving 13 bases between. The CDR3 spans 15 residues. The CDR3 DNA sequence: TGTGCCAGCAGTTACTCACGGACAGATAGGAACATTCAGTACTTC. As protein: CASSYSRTDRNIQYF.

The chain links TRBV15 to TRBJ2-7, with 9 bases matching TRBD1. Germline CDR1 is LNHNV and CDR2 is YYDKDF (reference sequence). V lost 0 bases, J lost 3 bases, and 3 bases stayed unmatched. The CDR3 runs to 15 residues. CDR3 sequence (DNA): TGTGCCACCAGCAGAGAGGGACAGGGCCGCTACGAGCAGTACTTC. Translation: CATSREGQGRYEQYF.

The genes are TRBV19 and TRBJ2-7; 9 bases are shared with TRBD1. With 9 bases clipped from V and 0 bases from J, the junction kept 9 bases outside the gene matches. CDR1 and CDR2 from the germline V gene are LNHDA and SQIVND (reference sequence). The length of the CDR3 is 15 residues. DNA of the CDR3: TGTGCCAGCGCCCCAGCGGGACAGGGCTCCTACGAGCAGTACTTC. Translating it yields CASAPAGQGSYEQYF.

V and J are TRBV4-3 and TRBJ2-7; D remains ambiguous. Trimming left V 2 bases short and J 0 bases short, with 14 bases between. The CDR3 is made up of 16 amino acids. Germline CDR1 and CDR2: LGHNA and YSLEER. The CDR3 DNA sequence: TGCGCCAGCAGCCAATCAACGACCCGGAGCTCCTACGAGCAGTACTTC. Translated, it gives CASSQSTTRSSYEQYF.

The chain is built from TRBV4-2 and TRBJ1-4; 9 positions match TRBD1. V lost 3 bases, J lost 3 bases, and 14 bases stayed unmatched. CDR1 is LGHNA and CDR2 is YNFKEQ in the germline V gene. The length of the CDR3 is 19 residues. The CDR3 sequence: CASSHAGTGLAFPNEKLFF. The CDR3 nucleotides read TGTGCCAGCAGCCACGCCGGGACAGGGCTGGCCTTCCCTAATGAAAAACTGTTTTTT.

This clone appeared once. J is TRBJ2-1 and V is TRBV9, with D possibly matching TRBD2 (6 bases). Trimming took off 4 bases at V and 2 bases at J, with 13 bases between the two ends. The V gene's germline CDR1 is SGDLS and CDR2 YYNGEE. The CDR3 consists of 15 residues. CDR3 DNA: TGTGCCAGCAGCCCTCGGGAGAAGACCTACAATGAGCAGTTCTTC. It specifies CASSPREKTYNEQFF.

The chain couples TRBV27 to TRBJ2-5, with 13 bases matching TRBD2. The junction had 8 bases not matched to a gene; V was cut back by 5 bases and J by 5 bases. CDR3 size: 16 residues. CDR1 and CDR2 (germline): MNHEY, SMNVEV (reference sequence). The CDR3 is CASSRTGLAGAETQYF. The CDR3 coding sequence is TGTGCCAGCAGTCGTACCGGACTAGCGGGAGCTGAGACCCAGTACTTC.

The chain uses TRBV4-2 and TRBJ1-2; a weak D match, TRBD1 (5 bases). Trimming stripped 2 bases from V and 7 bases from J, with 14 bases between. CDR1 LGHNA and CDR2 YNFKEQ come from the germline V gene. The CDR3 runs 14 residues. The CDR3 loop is CASSQRGGGSGYTF. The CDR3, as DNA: TGTGCCAGCAGCCAACGTGGGGGAGGCTCTGGCTACACCTTC.